The T cell receptor beta chain described here comes from a study of cytomegalovirus exposure and HLA in healthy donors. The protocol was immunoSEQ multiplex PCR, while the TCRdb copy is restricted to in-frame clones and leaves out a portion. The table shows 110,000 to 150,000 clones, with almost 85% occurring only once. This receptor was obtained from a woman in her twenties or thirties in good health and CMV-seronegative. The sequencing input was PBMCs.

CDR3 DNA sequence: TGCGCCAGCAGCTTGGGCCCCCAGGCAGGGGGTTCCGGCTACACCTTC. Protein product: CASSLGPQAGGSGYTF. The V and J genes are TRBV5-1 and TRBJ1-2; 7 bases align to TRBD1. The germline V gene encodes CDR1 SGHRS and CDR2 YFSETQ. V lost 0 bases and J lost 8; bases outside the gene matches: 13. There are 16 residues in the CDR3. Based on the CDR3 plus reference TRBV5-1 and TRBJ1-2, the full variable domain is KAGVTQTPRYLIKTRGQQVTLSCSPISGHRSVSWYQQTPGQGLQFLFEYFSETQRNKGNFPGRFSGRQFSNSRSEMNVSTLELGDSALYLCASSLGPQAGGSGYTFGSGTRLTVV.